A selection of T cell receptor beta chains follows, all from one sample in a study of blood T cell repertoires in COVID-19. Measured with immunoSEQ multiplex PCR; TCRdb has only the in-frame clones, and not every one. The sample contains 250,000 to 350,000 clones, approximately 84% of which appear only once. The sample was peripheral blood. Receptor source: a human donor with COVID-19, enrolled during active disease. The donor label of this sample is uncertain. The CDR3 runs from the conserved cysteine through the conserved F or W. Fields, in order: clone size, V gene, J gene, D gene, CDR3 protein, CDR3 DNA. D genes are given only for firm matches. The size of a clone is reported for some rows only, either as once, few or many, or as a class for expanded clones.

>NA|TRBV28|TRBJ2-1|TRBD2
CASRLTSGSYNEQFF
TGTGCCAGCAGATTGACTAGCGGGAGTTACAATGAGCAGTTCTTC
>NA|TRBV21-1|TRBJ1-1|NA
CASSKGPRDGTPEAFF
TGTGCCAGCAGCAAAGGCCCCCGGGACGGGACTCCTGAAGCTTTCTTT
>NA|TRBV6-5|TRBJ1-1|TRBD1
CASTQDRGTSEAFF
TGTGCCAGCACCCAGGACAGGGGAACAAGTGAAGCTTTCTTT
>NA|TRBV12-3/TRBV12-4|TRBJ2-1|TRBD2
CASPGLAYNEQFF
TGTGCTTCACCGGGACTAGCTTACAATGAGCAGTTCTTC
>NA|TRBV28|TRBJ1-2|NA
CASSLNPGVGYTF
TGTGCCAGCAGCCTCAACCCAGGGGTCGGCTACACCTTC
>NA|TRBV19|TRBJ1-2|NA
CASSAQTGTRYGYTF
TGTGCCAGTAGTGCCCAGACAGGAACTCGCTATGGCTACACCTTC
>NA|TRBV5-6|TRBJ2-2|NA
CASSPGWSGELFF
TGTGCCAGCAGCCCCGGTTGGTCCGGGGAGCTGTTTTTT
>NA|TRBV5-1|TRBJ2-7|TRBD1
CASSDRTGPYEQYF
TGCGCCAGCAGCGATAGGACAGGGCCCTACGAGCAGTACTTC
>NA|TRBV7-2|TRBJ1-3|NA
CASSLGSPGGAGNTIYF
TGTGCCAGCAGCTTAGGCTCTCCCGGCGGGGCTGGAAACACCATATATTTT
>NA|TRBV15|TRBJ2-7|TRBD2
CATSRGLAGSTDAYEQYF
TGTGCCACCAGCAGGGGACTAGCGGGGTCGACCGATGCCTACGAGCAGTACTTC
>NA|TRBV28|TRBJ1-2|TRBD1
CASSGWDRRSFYGYTF
TGTGCCAGCAGTGGATGGGACAGAAGAAGTTTCTATGGCTACACCTTC
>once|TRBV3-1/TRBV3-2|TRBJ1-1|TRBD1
CASARGQLNTEAFF
TGTGCCAGCGCGCGGGGACAGCTGAACACTGAAGCTTTCTTT
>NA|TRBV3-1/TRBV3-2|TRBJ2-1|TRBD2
CASSGLAWNEQFF
TGTGCCAGCAGCGGACTAGCGTGGAATGAGCAGTTCTTC
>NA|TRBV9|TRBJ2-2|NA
CASSTRVDTGELFF
TGTGCCAGCAGCACCAGGGTTGACACCGGGGAGCTGTTTTTT
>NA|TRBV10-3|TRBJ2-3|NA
CAISDRQYADTQYF
TGTGCCATCAGTGACCGACAATACGCAGATACGCAGTATTTT
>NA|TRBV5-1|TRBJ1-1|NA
CASSVQGIRTEAFF
TGCGCCAGCAGCGTTCAGGGGATCCGGACTGAAGCTTTCTTT
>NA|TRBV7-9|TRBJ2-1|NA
CASSLVGEGEFF
TGTGCCAGCAGCTTAGTAGGGGAAGGGGAGTTCTTC
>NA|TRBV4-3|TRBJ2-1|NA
CASTLGLSSSYNEQFF
TGCGCCAGTACCTTAGGACTATCAAGCTCCTACAATGAGCAGTTCTTC
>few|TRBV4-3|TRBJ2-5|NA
CASSQDVGPETQYF
TGCGCCAGCAGCCAAGATGTGGGGCCGGAGACCCAGTACTTC
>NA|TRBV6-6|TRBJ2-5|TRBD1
CASSWTGGQETQYF
TGTGCCAGCAGCTGGACAGGCGGACAAGAGACCCAGTACTTC
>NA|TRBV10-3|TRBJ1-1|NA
CAISERFRGDTEAFF
TGTGCCATCAGTGAGAGGTTCCGGGGAGACACTGAAGCTTTCTTT
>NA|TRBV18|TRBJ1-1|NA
CASSGAQNTEAFF
TGTGCCAGCTCAGGGGCGCAGAACACTGAAGCTTTCTTT
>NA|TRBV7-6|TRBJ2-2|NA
CASSLNQRGTGELFF
TGTGCCAGCAGCTTAAACCAGCGAGGCACCGGGGAGCTGTTTTTT
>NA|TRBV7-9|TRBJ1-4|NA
CASSLKRGGEKLFF
TGTGCCAGCAGCCTAAAGAGGGGAGGAGAAAAACTGTTTTTT
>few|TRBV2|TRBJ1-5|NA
CASSLTGNSNQPQHF
TGTGCCAGCAGCTTAACGGGAAATAGCAATCAGCCCCAGCATTTT
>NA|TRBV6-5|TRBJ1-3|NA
CASTPAGRGNTIYF
TGTGCCAGCACCCCCGCAGGGCGGGGAAACACCATATATTTT
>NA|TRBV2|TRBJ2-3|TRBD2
CASNELAGVMPDTQYF
TGTGCCAGCAACGAACTAGCGGGAGTGATGCCAGATACGCAGTATTTT
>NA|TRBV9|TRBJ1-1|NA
CASSVGAGPQNTEAFF
TGTGCCAGCAGCGTCGGAGCGGGCCCACAGAACACTGAAGCTTTCTTT
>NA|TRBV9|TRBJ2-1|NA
CASSERSSVSYNEQFF
TGTGCCAGCAGCGAGAGGTCCAGCGTGTCCTACAATGAGCAGTTCTTC
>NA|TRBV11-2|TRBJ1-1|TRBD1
CASSATRDRGPTEAFF
TGTGCCAGCAGCGCGACCCGGGACAGGGGGCCCACTGAAGCTTTCTTT
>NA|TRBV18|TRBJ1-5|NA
CASSPMSGSNQPQHF
TGTGCCAGCTCACCGATGTCAGGCAGTAATCAGCCCCAGCATTTT
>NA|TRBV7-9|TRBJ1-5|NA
CASSSPLGADQPQHF
TGTGCCAGCAGCTCGCCCTTGGGGGCGGATCAGCCCCAGCATTTT
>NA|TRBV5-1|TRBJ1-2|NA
CASSPAGGYGYTF
TGCGCCAGCAGCCCAGCTGGGGGGTATGGCTACACCTTC
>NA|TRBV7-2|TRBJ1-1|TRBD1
CASSLDAQGVMNTEAFF
TGTGCCAGCAGCTTAGACGCCCAGGGGGTTATGAACACTGAAGCTTTCTTT
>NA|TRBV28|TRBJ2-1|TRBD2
CASSLWFGRGYNEQFF
TGTGCCAGCAGTTTATGGTTCGGGAGGGGATACAATGAGCAGTTCTTC
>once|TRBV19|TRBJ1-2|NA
CASSLDRFNYGYTF
TGTGCCAGTAGTTTGGACAGATTTAACTATGGCTACACCTTC
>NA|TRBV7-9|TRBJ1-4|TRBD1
CASSSLPGQGDEKLFF
TGTGCCAGCAGCTCTCTTCCGGGACAGGGGGATGAAAAACTGTTTTTT
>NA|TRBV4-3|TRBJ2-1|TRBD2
CASSQNGVAGGEQFF
TGCGCCAGCAGCCAGAACGGGGTAGCGGGTGGTGAGCAGTTCTTC
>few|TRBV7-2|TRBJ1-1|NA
CASSSARGTEAFF
TGTGCCAGCAGCTCGGCTAGAGGAACTGAAGCTTTCTTT
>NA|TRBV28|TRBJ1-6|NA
CASSFRQGSSPLHF
TGTGCCAGCAGTTTCAGGCAGGGGAGTTCACCCCTCCACTTT
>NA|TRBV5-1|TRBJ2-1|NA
CASRFDSYEQFF
TGCGCCAGCAGGTTTGACAGCTATGAGCAGTTCTTC
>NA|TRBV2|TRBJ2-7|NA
CASSTSSYEQYF
TGTGCCAGCTCAACTAGCTCCTACGAGCAGTACTTC
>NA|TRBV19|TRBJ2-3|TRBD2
CASSSSGWGPDTQYF
TGTGCCAGTAGTTCTAGCGGTTGGGGCCCAGATACGCAGTATTTT
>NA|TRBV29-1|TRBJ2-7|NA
CSVVVSGTYEQYF
TGCAGCGTTGTGGTTTCGGGGACCTACGAGCAGTACTTC
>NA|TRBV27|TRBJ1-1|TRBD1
CASSLSAGGVNTEAFF
TGTGCCAGCAGTTTATCGGCAGGGGGAGTAAACACTGAAGCTTTCTTT
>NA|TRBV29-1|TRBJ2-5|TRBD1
CSTAGTGAVQTQYF
TGCAGCACCGCCGGGACAGGGGCCGTTCAGACCCAGTACTTC
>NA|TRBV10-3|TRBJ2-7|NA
CAISPLSETGEQYF
TGTGCCATCAGTCCCCTTAGCGAGACTGGTGAGCAGTACTTC